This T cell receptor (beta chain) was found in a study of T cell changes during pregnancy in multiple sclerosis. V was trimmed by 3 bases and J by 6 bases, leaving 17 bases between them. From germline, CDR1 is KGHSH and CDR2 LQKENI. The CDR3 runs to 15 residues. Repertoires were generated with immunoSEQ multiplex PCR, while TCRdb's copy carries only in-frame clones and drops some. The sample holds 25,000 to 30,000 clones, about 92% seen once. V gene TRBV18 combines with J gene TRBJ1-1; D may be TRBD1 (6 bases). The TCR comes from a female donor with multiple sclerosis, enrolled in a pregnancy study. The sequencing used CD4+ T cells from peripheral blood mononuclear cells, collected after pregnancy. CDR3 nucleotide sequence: TGTGCCAGCTCACCGGATCTGTCAGGGGTCTCTGAAGCTTTCTTT. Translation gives CASSPDLSGVSEAFF. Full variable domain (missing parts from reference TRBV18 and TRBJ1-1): NAGVMQNPRHLVRRRGQEARLRCSPMKGHSHVYWYRQLPEEGLKFMVYLQKENIIDESGMPKERFSAEFPKEGPSILRIQQVVRGDSAAYFCASSPDLSGVSEAFFGQGTRLTVV.